The entry below describes one T cell receptor beta chain. This clonotype was counted ten times or more. The antigen this receptor binds is unknown. No base quality information exists; no much larger clone differs at one position. This specimen belongs to a study of neurological immune-mediated disorders (dated by TCRdb to about 2019). Regarding the study in general: Of the approximately 34 multiple sclerosis patients, some 30 had relapsing-remitting MS and 3 had secondary progressive MS. The cohort included roughly 71 subjects: some 14 with HAM/TSP, approximately 35 with multiple sclerosis, and around 20 healthy controls. Using UMI-based sequencing, the study compared peripheral blood TCR-beta repertoires from patients with HTLV-I-associated myelopathy (HAM/TSP), patients with multiple sclerosis, and healthy controls. Longitudinal samples, technical triplicates and paired sorted CD4+ and CD8+ T-cell subsets, alongside PBMC samples, were included among the approximately 99 TCR-beta libraries. Overall study outcomes, separate from this receptor: TCR clonal expansion was highest in HAM/TSP patients and lowest in MS patients, with MS patients falling below even healthy controls. The MS cluster showed no association with clinical or MRI features, and the authors stated that larger cohorts are needed. Repertoires from 18 of 34 MS patients were grouped by phylogenetic analysis into a cluster of related CDR3 sequences, suggesting a possible repertoire-level signature. No identical CDR3 amino acid sequences were shared among expanded clones across subjects, suggesting private TCR-beta repertoires in all groups.

Including cysteine and phenylalanine, the CDR3 has 15 amino acids. Kept here is only the CDR3 DNA, which spans 45 bases and is read in frame from base 1. The CDR1 and CDR2 encoded by the germline V gene are SGHRS and YFSETQ. The germline V end is reduced by 5 bases and the J end by 2 bases; junction bases left unmatched: 8. To synthesize cDNA, template-switch 5'RACE was performed with a primer carrying a 10-nucleotide random unique molecular identifier so that each TCR transcript was tagged. Each sequencing run produced over 190 million TCR-beta sequences covering 15-18 subjects. Total RNA was extracted with the RNeasy kit. Using the KAPA Real-time Library Amplification kit, TCR-beta VDJ regions were amplified with primers for the TCR constant region and the 5'RACE anchor. A first PCR added sample indexes and Illumina adaptors, and a second PCR then raised library yield. After purification with Ampure beads, the TCR product of roughly 650 bp was size-selected on a 2% E-gel SizeSelection system. Library quality was checked on a Bioanalyzer, concentration was measured with Qubit, and libraries were quantified with the Kapa Library Quantification kit before pooling. Libraries were sequenced paired-end 2 x 150 bp on an Illumina HiSeq 2500. To increase sequence diversity, about 25-31% phiX was spiked into each library pool. Regarding the original processing steps: The UMI-based MiGEC pipeline processed quality-filtered reads and removed over 75% of raw TCR sequences during error correction. VDJ genes were aligned to IMGT germline references, and each clonotype was defined by a unique CDR3 amino acid sequence together with V-J genes. Clonal expansion, Shannon diversity, and CDR3 relatedness (CalcPairwiseDistances, ClusterSamples) were evaluated with VDJtools, and phylogenetic trees were built with CLCbio workbench. Expanded clones were defined as having at least 8 unique UMIs, based on coefficient-of-variation modelling across technical triplicates. The public reads were reanalyzed by TCRdb: fastp trimming at Q25, MiXCR alignment, in-frame beta chains only. For every CDR3 protein sequence, its rows merge into one entry that carries the most common genes and DNA. The V and J calls follow TCRdb's processing rather than the paper's. This sample comprises just over 95,000 distinct CDR3 sequences, 3.5% of them detected only once. Clones ranked in the top ten supply about 6% of the sample.

Libraries from unsorted PBMCs were made from 2 million PBMCs kept in RNAlater at -80 degrees C until RNA extraction. Multiple sclerosis patients were enrolled in a US clinical protocol evaluating disease progression by magnetic resonance imaging. PBMCs were separated from peripheral blood using Ficoll-Hypaque density gradient centrifugation and then cryopreserved in liquid nitrogen. The clonotype was recovered from a young woman with multiple sclerosis. This chain joins TRBV5-1 to TRBJ2-7, with 9 central nucleotides matching TRBD1. Sequencing was carried out using PBMCs. The DNA sequence is as follows: TGCGCCAGCAGTCAAAGGACAGGGGATCCCTACGAGCAGTACTTC. The resulting protein is CASSQRTGDPYEQYF. The reference TRBV5-1 and TRBJ2-7 proteins fill in what lies around the CDR3, so the full variable domain reads KAGVTQTPRYLIKTRGQQVTLSCSPISGHRSVSWYQQTPGQGLQFLFEYFSETQRNKGNFPGRFSGRQFSNSRSEMNVSTLELGDSALYLCASSQRTGDPYEQYFGPGTRLTVT.